This T cell receptor (beta chain) comes out of a study of chemoradiotherapy in HPV16-positive cancers. Across the whole study: Functional T-cell assays on a couple of HPV16-positive patients' cells defined candidate HPV-specific clones and common TCR motifs. Regarding the study as a whole: HPV-specific T cells were functionally defined from only two HPV16-positive patients. Candidate HPV-specific clones and E7-related TCR motifs grew in tumor during treatment.

About this clone itself: As yet, its antigen is unknown.

Sequencing used immunoSEQ multiplex PCR; TCRdb keeps in-frame clones, though not all of them. This repertoire shows some 10,000 clones, 80% to 85% found once; its top ten account for roughly 2.6%. Germline loops: CDR1 LNHDA, CDR2 SQIVND (reference sequence). There are 15 residues in the CDR3. Trimming removed 4 bases at V and 2 bases at J, with 14 bases between. The chain uses TRBV19 and TRBJ1-1; possible D gene TRBD1, 6 bases. The sample here was blood, taken from a patient who underwent chemoradiotherapy. This TCR was recovered from a human donor with HPV-associated anogenital cancer. The CDR3 region is CASSTSRTVNTEAFF. In DNA form, the CDR3 reads TGTGCCAGTAGTACCTCTCGGACAGTAAACACTGAAGCTTTCTTT.